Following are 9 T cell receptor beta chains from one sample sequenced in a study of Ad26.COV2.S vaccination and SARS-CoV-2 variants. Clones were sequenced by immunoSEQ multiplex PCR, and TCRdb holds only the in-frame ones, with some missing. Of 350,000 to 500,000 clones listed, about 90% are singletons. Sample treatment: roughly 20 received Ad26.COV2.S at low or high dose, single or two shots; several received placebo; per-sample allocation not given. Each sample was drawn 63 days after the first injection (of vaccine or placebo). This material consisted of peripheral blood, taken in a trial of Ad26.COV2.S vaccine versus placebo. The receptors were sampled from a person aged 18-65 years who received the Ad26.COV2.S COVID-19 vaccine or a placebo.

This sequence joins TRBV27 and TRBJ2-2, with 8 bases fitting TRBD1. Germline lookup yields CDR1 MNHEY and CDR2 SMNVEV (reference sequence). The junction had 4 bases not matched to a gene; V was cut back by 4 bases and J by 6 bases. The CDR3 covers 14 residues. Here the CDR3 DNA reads TGTGCCAGCAGTTACGGGACAGGCGCCGGGGAGCTGTTTTTT. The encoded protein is CASSYGTGAGELFF.

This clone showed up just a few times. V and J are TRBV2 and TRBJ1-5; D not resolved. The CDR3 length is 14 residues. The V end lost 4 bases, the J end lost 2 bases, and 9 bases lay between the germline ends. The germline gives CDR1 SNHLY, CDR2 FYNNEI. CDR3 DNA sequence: TGTGCCAGCAGTGTATGGGGAGGCAATCAGCCCCAGCATTTT. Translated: CASSVWGGNQPQHF.

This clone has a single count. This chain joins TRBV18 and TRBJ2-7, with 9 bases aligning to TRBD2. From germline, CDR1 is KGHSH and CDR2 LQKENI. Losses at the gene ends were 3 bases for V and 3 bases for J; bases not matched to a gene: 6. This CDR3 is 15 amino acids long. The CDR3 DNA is TGTGCCAGCTCACCCCCTAGCGGGGCAGGCTACGAGCAGTACTTC. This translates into CASSPPSGAGYEQYF.

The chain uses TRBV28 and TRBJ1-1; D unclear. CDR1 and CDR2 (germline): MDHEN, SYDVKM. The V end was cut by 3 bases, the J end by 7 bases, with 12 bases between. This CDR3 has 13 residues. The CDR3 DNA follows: TGTGCCAGCAGTTTGCCTGTGGCCGGTGAAGCTTTCTTT. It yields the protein CASSLPVAGEAFF.

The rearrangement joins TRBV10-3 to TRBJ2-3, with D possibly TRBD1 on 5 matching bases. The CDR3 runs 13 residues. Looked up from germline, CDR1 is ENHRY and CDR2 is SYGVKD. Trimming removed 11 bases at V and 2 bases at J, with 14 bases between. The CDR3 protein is CAVDIGNTDTQYF. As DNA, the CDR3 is TGTGCCGTGGACATAGGGAACACAGATACGCAGTATTTT.

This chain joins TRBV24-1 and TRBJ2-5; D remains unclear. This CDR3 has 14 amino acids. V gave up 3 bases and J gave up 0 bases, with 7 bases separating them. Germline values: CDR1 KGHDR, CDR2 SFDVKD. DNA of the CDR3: TGTGCCACCAGTGATCCTTTGTACCAAGAGACCCAGTACTTC. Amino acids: CATSDPLYQETQYF.

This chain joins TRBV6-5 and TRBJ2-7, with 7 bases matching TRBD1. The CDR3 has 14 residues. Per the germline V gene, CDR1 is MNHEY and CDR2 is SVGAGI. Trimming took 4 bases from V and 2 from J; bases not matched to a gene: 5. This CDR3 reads CASSSIGQAYEQYF. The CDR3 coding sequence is TGTGCCAGCAGTTCAATTGGACAGGCCTACGAGCAGTACTTC.

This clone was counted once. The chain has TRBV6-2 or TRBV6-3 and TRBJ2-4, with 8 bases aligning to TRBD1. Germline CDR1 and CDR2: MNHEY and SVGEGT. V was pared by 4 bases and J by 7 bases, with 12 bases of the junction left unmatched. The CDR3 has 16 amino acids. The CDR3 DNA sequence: TGTGCCAGCAGTTCTTGGACAGGGAGGTTGGGGAACATTCAGTACTTC. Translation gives CASSSWTGRLGNIQYF.

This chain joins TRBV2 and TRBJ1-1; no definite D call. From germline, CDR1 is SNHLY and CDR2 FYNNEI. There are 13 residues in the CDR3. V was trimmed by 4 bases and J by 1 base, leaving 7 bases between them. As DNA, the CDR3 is TGTGCCAGCAGTGGCCACCCGAACACTGAAGCTTTCTTT. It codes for CASSGHPNTEAFF.